This T cell receptor (beta chain) was captured by sequencing in a study of CD8 T cells in ankylosing spondylitis. From the 5' RACE reads, TCRdb called clonotypes with MiXCR, one entry per CDR3 protein. The table has about 340,000 distinct CDR3 sequences, 8% seen once. The CDR3 is 16 residues long. Trimming cost V 3 bases and J 3 bases; bases outside gene matches: 10. CDR1 and CDR2 from the germline V gene are MGHRA and YSYEKL. The sample holds a few counts of this clonotype. Its antigen remains unidentified. Findings and limits, study-wide: Seemingly characteristic of ankylosing spondylitis blood was a TCR beta motif consisting of 7 or 8 highly homologous variants.

The clonotype originates from a male donor with ankylosing spondylitis. The source material was blood, either unsorted or a sorted T cell fraction (not recorded which). V and J are TRBV4-1 and TRBJ2-7; 8 bases match TRBD1. CDR3 loop: CASSHPGQGMVYEQYF. The CDR3, as DNA: TGCGCCAGCAGCCATCCCGGACAGGGAATGGTCTACGAGCAGTACTTC.